This TCR beta chain comes out of a study of blood T cell repertoires in COVID-19. The overall study: COVID-19 samples collected from the United States, Italy and Spain covered acute and convalescent phases. Sample material is recorded as cDNA or gDNA derived from T cells, B-cell-depleted T cells, or PBMCs.

A remark on this clone: The sample carries other DNA sequences with the same CDR3.

CDR3 length: 17 amino acids. Trimming shortened V by 0 bases and J by 0 bases, and 11 bases separated the two germline ends. Per the germline V gene, CDR1 is SGHTA and CDR2 is FQGNSA. Authors' methods: Nucleated cell number was recorded as an estimate derived from reference gene primer amplification. Profiling relied on immunoSEQ multiplex PCR, and the TCRdb table lists in-frame clones only, not all of them. V and J calls and clone size are as listed in that table; D and trimming were resolved from the DNA. Of 95,000 to 110,000 clones in the sample, approximately 80% were seen once. The sample taken for sequencing was peripheral blood. The V call is TRBV7-2, the J call TRBJ1-4; tentatively, D is TRBD1 (5 bases). The TCR comes from a human donor in a cohort sampled during active COVID-19. As DNA, the CDR3 is TGTGCCAGCAGCTTAGCGGGGGGAGCAACAACTAATGAAAAACTGTTTTTT. This gives the protein CASSLAGGATTNEKLFF.